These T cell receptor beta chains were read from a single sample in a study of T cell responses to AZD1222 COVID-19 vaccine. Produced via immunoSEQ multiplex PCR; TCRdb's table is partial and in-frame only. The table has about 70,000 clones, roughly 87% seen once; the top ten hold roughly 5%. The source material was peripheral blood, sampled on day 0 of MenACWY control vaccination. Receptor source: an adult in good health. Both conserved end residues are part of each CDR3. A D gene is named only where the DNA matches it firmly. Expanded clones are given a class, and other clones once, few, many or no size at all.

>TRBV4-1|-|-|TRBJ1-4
TGCGCCAGCAGCTACCAGGGGTTTCCTAATGAAAAACTGTTTTTT
CASSYQGFPNEKLFF
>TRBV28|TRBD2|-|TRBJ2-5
TGTGCCAGCACTGGTGCGGCAGCGGGGGGCAGAGAGACCCAGTACTTC
CASTGAAAGGRETQYF
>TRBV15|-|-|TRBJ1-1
TGTGCCACCAGCAGAGAAAGAACAATGAACACTGAAGCTTTCTTT
CATSRERTMNTEAFF
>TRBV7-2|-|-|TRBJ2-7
TGTGCCAGCAGCCGGTTCTCCTACGAGCAGTACTTC
CASSRFSYEQYF
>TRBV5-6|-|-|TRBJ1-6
TGTGCCAGCAGCCTGGGGGCTACAGGGACGATGTTTTCACCCCTCCACTTT
CASSLGATGTMFSPLHF
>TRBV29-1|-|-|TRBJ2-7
TGCAGCGTGAGCAGGGGTACCCACGAGCAGTACTTC
CSVSRGTHEQYF
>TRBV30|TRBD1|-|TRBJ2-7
TGTGCCTGGAGAGGTGACAGGGGTATCGACGAGCAGTACTTC
CAWRGDRGIDEQYF
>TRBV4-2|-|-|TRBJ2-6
TGTGCCAGCAGCCAAGCGGGTACTGGGGCCAACGTCCTGACTTTC
CASSQAGTGANVLTF
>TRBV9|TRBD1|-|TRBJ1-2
TGTGCCAGCAGCGTAGCTCCGAATACAGGGGGATCCTTGGATGGCTACACCTTC
CASSVAPNTGGSLDGYTF
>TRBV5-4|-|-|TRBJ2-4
TGTGCCAGCAGCTCGGGGGATAGGGCGGGAAACATTCAGTACTTC
CASSSGDRAGNIQYF
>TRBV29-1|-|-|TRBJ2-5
TGCAGCGCTCGCCCGGGGGCGCGGGAGACCCAGTACTTC
CSARPGARETQYF
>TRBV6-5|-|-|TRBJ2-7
TGTGCCAGCAGTAGAACCGGGCCCAGCTCCTACGAGCAGTACTTC
CASSRTGPSSYEQYF
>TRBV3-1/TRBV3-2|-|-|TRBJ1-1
TGTGCCAGCAGCCAACTTAGCCCCGAGGGAGCTTTCTTT
CASSQLSPEGAFF
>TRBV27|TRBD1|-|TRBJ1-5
TGTGCCAGCAGTTTCACAGGGGGCAATCAGCCCCAGCATTTT
CASSFTGGNQPQHF
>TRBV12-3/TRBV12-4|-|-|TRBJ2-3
TGTGCCAGCAGTTTAGATTCGAGAGTGAGGTATTTT
CASSLDSRVRYF
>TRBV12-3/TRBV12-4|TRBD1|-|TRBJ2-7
TGTGCCAGCAGTCCCGGACAGGAGGCCGAGCAGTACTTC
CASSPGQEAEQYF
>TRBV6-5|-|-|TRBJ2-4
TGTGCCAGCAGCCCACAGAGAGCCAAAAACATTCAGTACTTC
CASSPQRAKNIQYF
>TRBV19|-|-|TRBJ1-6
TGTGCCAGTAGCGTTACCAGGTCGGGATTTAATTCACCCCTCCACTTT
CASSVTRSGFNSPLHF
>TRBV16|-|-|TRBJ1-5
TGTGCCAGCAGCCAACGAGGTCAGCCCCAGCATTTT
CASSQRGQPQHF
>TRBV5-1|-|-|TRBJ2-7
TGCGCCAGCAGCCGTACCCCTGACAGGACTGGGGGAGAGCAGTACTTC
CASSRTPDRTGGEQYF
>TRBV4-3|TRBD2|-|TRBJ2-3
TGCGCCAGCAGCCAGGGAGCGGGGACCACAGATACGCAGTATTTT
CASSQGAGTTDTQYF
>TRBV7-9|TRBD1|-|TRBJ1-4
TGTGCCAGCAGCTCGACAGGGGGCTTTGAAAAACTGTTTTTT
CASSSTGGFEKLFF
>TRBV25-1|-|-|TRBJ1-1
TGTGCCAGCAGTTGGGTGGGCTCTGAAGCTTTCTTT
CASSWVGSEAFF
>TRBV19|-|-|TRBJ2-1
TGTGCCAGTAGTTTCCCTCCGGGACGGCTGTACCATGAGCAGTTCTTC
CASSFPPGRLYHEQFF
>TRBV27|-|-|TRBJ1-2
TGTGCCAGCAGTGAGGGGAACTATGGCTACACCTTC
CASSEGNYGYTF
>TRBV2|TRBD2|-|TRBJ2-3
TGTGCCAGCAGCCCCGGGGGGGGCCGCACAGATACGCAGTATTTT
CASSPGGGRTDTQYF
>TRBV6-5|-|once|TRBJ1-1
TGTGCCAGCAGCTTTGGACAGTTCACTGAAGCTTTCTTT
CASSFGQFTEAFF
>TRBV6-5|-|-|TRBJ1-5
TGTGCCAGCAGAGTTGGACAGAAGTCCAATCAGCCCCAGCATTTT
CASRVGQKSNQPQHF
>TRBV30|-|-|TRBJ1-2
TGTGCCTGGAGTCACATGGTGTTAGCGGGCTATGGCTACACCTTC
CAWSHMVLAGYGYTF
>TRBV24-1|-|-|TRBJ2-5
TGTGCCACCAGTGGTATAGGGGGGCAAGAGACCCAGTACTTC
CATSGIGGQETQYF
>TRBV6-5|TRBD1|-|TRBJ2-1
TGTGCCAGCAGTAAACTCCCGGGACAGGGTTATGAGCAGTTCTTC
CASSKLPGQGYEQFF
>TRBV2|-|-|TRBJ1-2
TGTGCCAGCATTATGAACCTGGGGGCTGCAGGCAGAATCTATGGCTACACCTTC
CASIMNLGAAGRIYGYTF
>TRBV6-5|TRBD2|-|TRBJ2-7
TGTGCCAGCAGTTGGGACGGGCTAGCGGGGGGACTTACATTC
CASSWDGLAGGLTF
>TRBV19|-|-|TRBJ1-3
TGTGCCAGTATCCCAAGACCCGCGGGCGGAAACACCATATATTTT
CASIPRPAGGNTIYF
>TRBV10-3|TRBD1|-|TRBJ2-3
TGTGCCATCAGTGAGACCCCGGGACAGGGGAGCCGCACAGATACGCAGTATTTT
CAISETPGQGSRTDTQYF
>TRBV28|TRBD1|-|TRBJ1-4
TGTGCCAGCAGTTCACCGGGACAGGGGGGTGAAAAACTGTTTTTT
CASSSPGQGGEKLFF
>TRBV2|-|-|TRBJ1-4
TGTGCCAGCAGCGAGGGTGCAACTAATGAAAAACTGTTTTTT
CASSEGATNEKLFF
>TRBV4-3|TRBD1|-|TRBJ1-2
TGCGCCAGCAGCCCCGGGACAGGGGGCGCCAGCGGCTACACCTTC
CASSPGTGGASGYTF
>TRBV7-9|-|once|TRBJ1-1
TGTGCCAGCAGCTTAGAGGGGGGAAGGAGAGGCACTGAAGCTTTCTTT
CASSLEGGRRGTEAFF
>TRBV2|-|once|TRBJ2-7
TGTGCCAGCAGGGTTTCCTACGAGCAGTACTTC
CASRVSYEQYF
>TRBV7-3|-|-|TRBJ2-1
TGTGCCAGCAGCCCAGGGGTACGGGGGTCATACAATGAGCAGTTCTTC
CASSPGVRGSYNEQFF
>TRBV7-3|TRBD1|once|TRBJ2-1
TGTGCCAGCAGCCCTTCGGGACAGGGTCGAAATGAGCAGTTCTTC
CASSPSGQGRNEQFF
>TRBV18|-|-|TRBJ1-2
TGTGCCAGCTCAGTCGGAACGGACTATGGCTACACCTTC
CASSVGTDYGYTF
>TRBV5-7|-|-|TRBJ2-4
TGTGCCAGCAGCGAGAAACTAGCCAAAAACATTCAGTACTTC
CASSEKLAKNIQYF
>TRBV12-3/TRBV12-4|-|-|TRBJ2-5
TGTGCCAGCAGTTTAGCGGGGCGAGAGACCCAGTACTTC
CASSLAGRETQYF
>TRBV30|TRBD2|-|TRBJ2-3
TGTGCCTGTCCGCGGGCGGGGGGACCAGATACGCAGTATTTT
CACPRAGGPDTQYF
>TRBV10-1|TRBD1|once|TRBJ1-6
TGCGCCAGCAGTGCGAGGATAGGGACAGGGGATTCACCCCTCCACTTT
CASSARIGTGDSPLHF
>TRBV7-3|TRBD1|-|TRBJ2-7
TGTGCCAGCAGCCCGCAAGGGACAGGGTCGGGTGAGCAGTACTTC
CASSPQGTGSGEQYF
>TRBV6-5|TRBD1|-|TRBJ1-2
TGTGCCAGCAGTTCCCCGGACAGGGGAGGCTATGGCTACACCTTC
CASSSPDRGGYGYTF
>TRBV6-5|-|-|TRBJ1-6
TGTGCCAGCAGTTACTCCCAACGGGGAGTGAATTCACCCCTCCACTTT
CASSYSQRGVNSPLHF
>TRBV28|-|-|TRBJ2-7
TGTGCCAGCAGTTTGAAGGAGGGATTAATCTACGAGCAGTACTTC
CASSLKEGLIYEQYF
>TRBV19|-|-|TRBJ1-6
TGTGCCAGTAGTATAGGGAGATCACCCCTCCACTTT
CASSIGRSPLHF
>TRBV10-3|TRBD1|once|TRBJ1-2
TGTGCCATCAGTGAGGCCGGGGGACAGATAGAAGGCTACACCTTC
CAISEAGGQIEGYTF
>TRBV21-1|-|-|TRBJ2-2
TGTGCCAGCAGCAATAGGGGACCGGGACAGGGAACCGGGGAGCTGTTTTTT
CASSNRGPGQGTGELFF
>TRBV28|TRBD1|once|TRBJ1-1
TGTGCCAGCAGCGAATTGAAGGGGGCGCGGGGCACTGAAGCTTTCTTT
CASSELKGARGTEAFF